This TCR beta chain was identified during a study of blood T cell repertoires in COVID-19. About the study: T cells, B-cell-depleted T cells, or PBMCs provided the cDNA or gDNA that served as material.

Cohorts were based on clinical histories the participants reported. Exposed volunteers were people who met a COVID-19 case within 2 weeks before study entry. As handled by the study authors: The authors estimated nucleated cell counts from reference gene primer amplification. Measured with immunoSEQ multiplex PCR; TCRdb has only the in-frame clones, and not every one. The V and J calls and the clone size are those of that table, but D and trimming were determined from the DNA. The sample shows 330,000 or so clones, about 88% of them seen only once. The CDR3 sequence is 15 residues long. The germline V gene has CDR1 SQVTM and CDR2 ANQGSEA. The germline V and J ends were trimmed by 4 bases and 6 bases, with 22 bases remaining between them.

The chain links TRBV29-1 to TRBJ2-7; D possibly corresponds to TRBD1 (5 bases). The specimen sequenced was PBMCs or T cells enriched from blood (not recorded which). This TCR was sampled from a woman aged 25 to 39 who had been exposed to COVID-19. The CDR3 nucleotides read TGCAGCGTTGGAGGTAGAACCCCCCAGGGTGCCGAGCAGTACTTC. This translates into CSVGGRTPQGAEQYF.